One sample yielded the 21 T cell receptor beta chains listed below, sequenced in a study of TIL therapy for anti-PD-1-resistant metastatic lung cancer. As for time point: pre-treatment sample, taken before nivolumab and TIL therapy. The libraries were made with immunoSEQ v3. The table came from immunoSEQ multiplex PCR; TCRdb's copy has only in-frame clones and leaves some out. The sample consists of under 20,000 clones, 75% to 80% of them appearing once. The sample consisted of blood, taken at baseline. Every receptor here comes from a person aged 25 to 85 with non-small cell lung cancer.

CDR3 in DNA: TGTGCCACCGGGACTAGCGGGGGGGAAGGTGGAGAGACCCAGTACTTC. Protein product: CATGTSGGEGGETQYF. This chain joins TRBV10-3 and TRBJ2-5, with 16 bases identical to TRBD2. CDR1 and CDR2 from the germline V gene are ENHRY and SYGVKD. V lost 10 bases, J lost 4 bases, and 9 bases stayed unmatched. The CDR3 extends over 16 amino acids.

J is TRBJ1-1 and V is TRBV20-1; weak D call: TRBD1 (5 bases). Germline V lookup: CDR1 DFQATT, CDR2 SNEGSKA (reference sequence). This CDR3 is built from 11 residues. V lost 7 bases and J 10 bases, leaving 16 bases between the germline ends. The DNA of the CDR3 is TGCAGTGTTCCGGGCAGGGTCAGAGCTTTCTTT. Its protein product is CSVPGRVRAFF.

This clone was counted a single time. For the CDR3, the DNA is TGTGCCAGCAGCTCCGGGTCGGGAGGGAACTACGAGCAGTACTTC. This codes for CASSSGSGGNYEQYF. The chain carries TRBV27 and TRBJ2-7; 8 nucleotides align to TRBD2. The CDR3 sequence is 15 residues long. The J segment lost 3 bases and the V segment lost 6 bases, leaving 10 bases of the junction unmatched. Germline V gene sequence: CDR1 MNHEY, CDR2 SMNVEV (reference sequence).

The genes are TRBV20-1 and TRBJ1-1; no firm D call. This CDR3 comprises 12 residues. The V end was cut by 3 bases, the J end by 7 bases, with 12 bases between. Germline V gene data show CDR1 as DFQATT and CDR2 as SNEGSKA (reference sequence). DNA of the CDR3: TGCAGTGCTAGTAGGGCCGCTAGTGAAGCTTTCTTT. Its translation is CSASRAASEAFF.

The genes are TRBV30 and TRBJ2-1; TRBD2 agrees at 9 bases. J was trimmed by 4 bases and V by 3 bases; bases with no gene match: 4. The CDR3 extends over 14 amino acids. Germline lookup yields CDR1 GTSNPN and CDR2 SVGIG (reference sequence). DNA for the CDR3: TGTGCCTGGAGAGTGGCGGGGGGGTACAATGAGCAGTTCTTC. Translated, it gives CAWRVAGGYNEQFF.

This chain uses TRBV20-1 with TRBJ1-1; no definite D call. From germline, CDR1 is DFQATT and CDR2 SNEGSKA (reference sequence). CDR3 length equals 11 residues. In nucleotides, the CDR3 is TGCAGGGGTTTGGAGAACACTGAAGCTTTCTTT. As protein: CRGLENTEAFF.

CDR3 sequence reads: CASSVSAGQTEAFF. CDR3 in DNA: TGTGCCAGCAGCGTATCGGCGGGACAGACTGAAGCTTTCTTT. The genes are TRBV9 and TRBJ1-1; 7 positions match TRBD1. Germline CDR1 reads SGDLS; CDR2 reads YYNGEE. The V gene end was trimmed by 1 base and the J gene end by 5 bases; junction bases not matched to a gene: 5. The length of the CDR3 is 14 residues.

In this sample, this clone turned up a few times. The chain joins TRBV28 to TRBJ2-7; D remains ambiguous. The V gene's germline CDR1 is MDHEN and CDR2 SYDVKM. Trimming left V 2 bases short and J 0 bases short, with 17 bases between. This CDR3 is built from 17 residues. CDR3 in DNA: TGTGCCAGCAGTTTAGAGTATTTACCAGAGACCTCCTACGAGCAGTACTTC. Translated: CASSLEYLPETSYEQYF.

This chain connects TRBV6-5 to TRBJ2-4; no clear D gene. Trimming cost V 2 bases and J 1 base, with 6 bases left between them. The CDR3 has 14 amino acids. Looked up from germline, CDR1 is MNHEY and CDR2 is SVGAGI. CDR3 coding DNA: TGTGCCAGCAGTTACGGTGGGGCCAAAAACATTCAGTACTTC. It encodes CASSYGGAKNIQYF.

This chain joins TRBV9 and TRBJ2-7; maybe TRBD1 (5 bases). The CDR3 extends over 14 amino acids. V was clipped by 4 bases and J by 0 bases, with 11 bases between them. Germline loops: CDR1 SGDLS, CDR2 YYNGEE. The CDR3 DNA is TGTGCCAGCAGCCCGCAGGGCGGCTCCTACGAGCAGTACTTC. This codes for CASSPQGGSYEQYF.

DNA of the CDR3: TGTGCCAGCAGCCAAGATTTTCAGCCCAGCAATCAGCCCCAGCATTTT. Translation: CASSQDFQPSNQPQHF. V is TRBV3-1 (or the pseudogene TRBV3-2) and J is TRBJ1-5, with unresolved D. Germline V gene sequence: CDR1 LGHDT, CDR2 YNNKEL (reference sequence). The CDR3 contains 16 residues. V was trimmed by 0 bases and J by 1 base, leaving 10 bases between them.

The gene calls are TRBV11-2 and TRBJ2-3, with a weak D call TRBD1 (5 bases). Germline V CDR1 and CDR2: SGHAT, FQNNGV. Deletions cut 2 bases from V and 3 bases from J, with 12 bases between. The CDR3 is 15 amino acids. CDR3 amino acids: CASSLQGVRTDTQYF. CDR3 DNA sequence: TGTGCCAGCAGCTTACAAGGGGTTAGGACAGATACGCAGTATTTT.

V usage is TRBV5-6 and J usage is TRBJ2-2, with 9 nucleotides matching TRBD1. Germline CDR1 reads SGHDT; CDR2 reads YYEEEE. The CDR3 consists of 15 residues. J was trimmed by 5 bases and V by 3 bases; bases with no gene match: 5. The CDR3 loop is CASSWADRGTGELFF. Written as DNA, the CDR3 is TGTGCCAGCAGCTGGGCGGACAGGGGAACCGGGGAGCTGTTTTTT.

The chain carries TRBV30 and TRBJ2-1; no definite D call. V lost 5 bases, J lost 0 bases, and 5 bases lay in between. The CDR3 has 12 amino acids. Germline values: CDR1 GTSNPN, CDR2 SVGIG (reference sequence). Written as DNA, the CDR3 is TGTGCCTGGGGGGACTCCTACAATGAGCAGTTCTTC. Protein product: CAWGDSYNEQFF.

This chain connects TRBV10-3 to TRBJ2-1; tentatively, D is TRBD1 (7 bases). V dropped 0 bases and J dropped 8 bases, with 11 bases sitting between them. The CDR3 has 14 residues. Per germline, CDR1 ENHRY and CDR2 SYGVKD. The CDR3 sequence is CAISESARGDEQFF. CDR3 in DNA: TGTGCCATCAGTGAGTCGGCCAGGGGGGATGAGCAGTTCTTC.

The count of this clone is one. The chain employs TRBV6-5 and TRBJ2-7, with a weak D call TRBD1 (6 bases). The germline gives CDR1 MNHEY, CDR2 SVGAGI. V lost 10 bases, J lost 2 bases, and 15 bases lay in between. The CDR3 runs 13 residues. The CDR3 sequence: CATVNRVTYEQYF. CDR3 nucleotide sequence: TGTGCCACCGTAAACAGGGTAACCTACGAGCAGTACTTC.

The genes are TRBV7-9 and TRBJ2-3; tentative D call: TRBD1 (6 bases). CDR3 length: 16 amino acids. Looked up from germline, CDR1 is SEHNR and CDR2 is FQNEAQ (reference sequence). Trimming took 3 bases from V and 0 from J, leaving 13 bases between them. CDR3 coding DNA: TGTGCCAGCAGCTTGGGGTCAGGGGACAGCACAGATACGCAGTATTTT. Protein product: CASSLGSGDSTDTQYF.

V is TRBV6-5 and J is TRBJ1-1, with TRBD1 identical over 8 bases. Per the germline V gene, CDR1 is MNHEY and CDR2 is SVGAGI. The V gene end was trimmed by 0 bases and the J gene end by 5 bases; junction bases not matched to a gene: 5. The CDR3 loop spans 15 amino acids. The CDR3 nucleotides are TGTGCCAGCAGTTACTCGACAGGGGCATTGACTGAAGCTTTCTTT. It specifies CASSYSTGALTEAFF.

The chain couples TRBV3-1 (or the pseudogene TRBV3-2) to TRBJ2-2; D gene unclear. Looked up from germline, CDR1 is LGHDT and CDR2 is YNNKEL (reference sequence). The CDR3 spans 13 residues. With 7 bases removed from V and 4 bases from J, the gap between germline ends came to 10 bases. This CDR3 is CASKTALTGELFF. DNA of the CDR3: TGTGCCAGCAAGACGGCCCTCACCGGGGAGCTGTTTTTT.

V usage is TRBV15 and J usage is TRBJ2-7; TRBD1 agrees at 8 bases. J gave up 5 bases and V 0 bases, and 15 bases lay outside the gene matches. The CDR3 spans 18 residues. Germline V gene data show CDR1 as LNHNV and CDR2 as YYDKDF (reference sequence). This chain's CDR3 is CATSRDLRQGRLGDEQYF. CDR3 DNA sequence: TGTGCCACCAGCAGAGATCTGCGACAGGGGCGGCTTGGGGACGAGCAGTACTTC.

The chain has TRBV29-1 and TRBJ2-5, with a tentative D call TRBD1 (6 bases). The CDR3 consists of 12 residues. V lost 7 bases, J lost 2 bases, and 11 bases lay in between. The germline gives CDR1 SQVTM, CDR2 ANQGSEA. CDR3 sequence (DNA): TGCAGCGCCCGGCAGGGGCAAGAGACCCAGTACTTC. Translated: CSARQGQETQYF.